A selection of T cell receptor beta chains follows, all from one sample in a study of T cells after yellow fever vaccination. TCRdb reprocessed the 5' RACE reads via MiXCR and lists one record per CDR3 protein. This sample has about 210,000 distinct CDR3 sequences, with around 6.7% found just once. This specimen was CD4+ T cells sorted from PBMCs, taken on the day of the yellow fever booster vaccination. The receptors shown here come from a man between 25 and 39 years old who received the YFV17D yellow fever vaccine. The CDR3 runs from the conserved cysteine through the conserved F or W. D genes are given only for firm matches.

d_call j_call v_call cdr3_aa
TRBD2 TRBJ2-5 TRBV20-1 CSASDALRREGHSETQYF
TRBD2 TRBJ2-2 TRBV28 CASSQIGAGDTGELFF
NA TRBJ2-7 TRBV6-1 CASSEIQGAYEQYF
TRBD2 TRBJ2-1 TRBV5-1 CASSLAGGVHYGQFF
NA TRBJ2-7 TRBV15 CATSRSEYDEQYF
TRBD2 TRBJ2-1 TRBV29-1 CSVGASGVYNEQFF
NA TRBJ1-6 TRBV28 CAISAGGGNSPLHF
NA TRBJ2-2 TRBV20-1 CSAVRRDGANTGELFF
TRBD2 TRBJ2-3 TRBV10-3 CAISETPAGAGTDTQYF
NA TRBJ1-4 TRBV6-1 CATRFGEKLFF
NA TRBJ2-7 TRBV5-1 CASSLQGVEQYF
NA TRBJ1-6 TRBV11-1 CASSLEEVPSRYNSPLHF
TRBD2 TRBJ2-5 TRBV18 CASSPRTSGAEIQETQYF
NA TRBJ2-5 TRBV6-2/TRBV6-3 CASSGQPLQETQYF
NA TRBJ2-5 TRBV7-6 CASSKGSSQETQYF
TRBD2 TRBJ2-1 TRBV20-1 CSGRRLANYNEQFF
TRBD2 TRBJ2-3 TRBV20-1 CSARAGLAGGGTDTQYF
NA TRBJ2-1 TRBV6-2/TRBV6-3 CASSDNEQFF
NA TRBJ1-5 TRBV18 CASSLTGTQPQHF
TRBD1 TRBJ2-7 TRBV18 CASSPGTVSYEQYF
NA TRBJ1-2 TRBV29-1 CSVGQEGGYTF
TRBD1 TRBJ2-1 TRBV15 CPTSRTLGTGGSNEQFF
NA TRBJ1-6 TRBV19 CASSTGQSYNSPLHF
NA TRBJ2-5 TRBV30 CAWSGTKQETQYF
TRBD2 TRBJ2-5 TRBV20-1 CSASPSGRSETQYF
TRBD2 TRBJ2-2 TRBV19 CASILRVGTTNTGELFF
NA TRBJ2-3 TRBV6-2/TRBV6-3 CASSSERDTQYF
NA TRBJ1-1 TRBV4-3 CASSGRRGGVFKSLAEAFF
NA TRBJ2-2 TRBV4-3 CASSQALQNTGELFF
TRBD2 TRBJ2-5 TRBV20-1 CRASRGEETQYF
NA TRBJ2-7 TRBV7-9 CASSLGDGTRYEQYF
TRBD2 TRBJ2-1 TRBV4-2 CASSQYPGSGSNYEQFF
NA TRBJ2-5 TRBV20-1 CCLASQETQYF
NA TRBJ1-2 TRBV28 CASRQNSLPYGYTF
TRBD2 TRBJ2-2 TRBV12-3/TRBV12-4 CASSLGLAGVAGELFF
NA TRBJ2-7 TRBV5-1 CASSFDRPYEQYF
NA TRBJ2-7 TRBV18 CASSPAEEQYF
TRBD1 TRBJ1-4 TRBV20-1 CSAQNSDRGAEKLFF
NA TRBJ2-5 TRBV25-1 CASSEFKGFKETQYF
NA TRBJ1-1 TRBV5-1 CASSLGYTEAFF
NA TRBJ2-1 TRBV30 CAYPLGGADGEQFF
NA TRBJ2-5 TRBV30 CAWSGTGWGETQYF
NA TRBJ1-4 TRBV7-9 CASRRDQTNEKLFF
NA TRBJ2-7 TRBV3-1 CASSQDRNVGQYF
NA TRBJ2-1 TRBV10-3 CAISVVEDLGQFF
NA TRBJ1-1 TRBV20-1 CSAREDSATEAFF
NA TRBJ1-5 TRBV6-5 CASSSVGADQPQHF
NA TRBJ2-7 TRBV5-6 CASSLPGTRTGEQYF
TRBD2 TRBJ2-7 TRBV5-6 CASSLRPSGGYEQYF
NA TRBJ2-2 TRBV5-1 CASSLADRTTGELFF
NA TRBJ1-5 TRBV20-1 CSARDGRASNQPQHF
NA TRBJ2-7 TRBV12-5 CASGLQQGPSDEQYF
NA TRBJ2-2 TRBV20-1 CSARDPGVDTGELFF
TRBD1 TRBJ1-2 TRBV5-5 CASSLEGQAFYGYTF
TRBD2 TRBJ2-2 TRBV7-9 CASRLATAAGELFF
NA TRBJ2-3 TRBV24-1 CATSDPPGDTQYF
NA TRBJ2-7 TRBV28 CASSLSSGGEHEQYF